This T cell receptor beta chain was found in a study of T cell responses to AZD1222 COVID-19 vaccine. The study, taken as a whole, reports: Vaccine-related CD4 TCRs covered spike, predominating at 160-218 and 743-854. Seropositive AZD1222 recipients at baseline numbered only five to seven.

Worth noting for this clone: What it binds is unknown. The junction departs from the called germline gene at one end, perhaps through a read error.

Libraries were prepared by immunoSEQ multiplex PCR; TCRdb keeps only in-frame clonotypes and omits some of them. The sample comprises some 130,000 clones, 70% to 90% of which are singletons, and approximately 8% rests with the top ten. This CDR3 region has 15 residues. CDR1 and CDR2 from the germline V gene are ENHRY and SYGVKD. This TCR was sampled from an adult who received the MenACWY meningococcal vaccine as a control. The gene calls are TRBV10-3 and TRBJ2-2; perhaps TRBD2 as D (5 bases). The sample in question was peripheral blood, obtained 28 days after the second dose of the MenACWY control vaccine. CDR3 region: CAISPEPGNAGELFF. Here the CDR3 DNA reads TGTGCCATCAGCCCGGAGCCCGGGAACGCCGGGGAGCTGTTTTTT.